This T cell receptor (beta chain) comes out of a study of blood T cells in healthy people across ages. Study-wide results and limits: A greater number of naive CD4+ cells and higher diversity distinguished long-lived donors from aged donors.

CDR3 size: 14 residues. Looked up from germline, CDR1 is MNHNY and CDR2 is SVGAGI (reference sequence). V shed 6 bases and J 2 bases; nucleotides not matched to a gene: 7. Together with a sample-barcoded 5' primer, a J-beta primer mix was included in a second PCR lasting about 7 to 11 cycles. MiXCR was run by TCRdb on the 5' RACE reads, yielding one entry per CDR3 protein. The table includes around 790,000 distinct CDR3 sequences, under 45% detected once. With regard to this clonotype: Antigen specificity is unknown.

The chain employs TRBV6-6 and TRBJ2-7, with TRBD1 matching 7 bases. Sequenced: blood. This receptor was obtained from a man aged 60-69 years in good health. Here the CDR3 reads CASSLGQTPYEQYF. The CDR3 DNA is TGTGCCAGCAGCCTGGGACAGACCCCCTACGAGCAGTACTTC.